The 10 T cell receptor beta chains below all came from one sample that was sequenced in a study of PD-1 blockade in classical Hodgkin lymphoma. Data came from immunoSEQ multiplex PCR; TCRdb stores just in-frame clones and leaves some out. The repertoire includes some 95,000 clones, about nine tenths of them detected once, and under 3% sits in the top ten. The sample's time point: cycle 4 day 1 (C4D1), after less than 7 weeks of nivolumab. No patient escaped relapse after autologous stem cell transplantation, and brentuximab vedotin exposure varied. The sample in question was peripheral blood mononuclear cells (PBMCs), obtained before the fourth cycle of nivolumab. The receptors come from a human donor with classical Hodgkin lymphoma.

The chain has TRBV19 and TRBJ1-1; D is undetermined. The germline V gene encodes CDR1 LNHDA and CDR2 SQIVND (reference sequence). The CDR3 spans 12 residues. Trimming stripped 5 bases from V and 1 base from J, with 5 bases between. For the CDR3, the DNA is TGTGCCAGTAGTGTGGAGAACACTGAAGCTTTCTTT. This encodes CASSVENTEAFF.

Of note for this clone: Other DNA sequences within the sample encode an identical CDR3. V is TRBV6-5 and J is TRBJ1-3, with a weak D call TRBD1 (5 bases). V lost 5 bases and J lost 0, with 8 bases in between. The germline V gene encodes CDR1 MNHEY and CDR2 SVGAGI. There are 14 residues in the CDR3. In DNA, the CDR3 is TGTGCCAGCAGTCCAGGGAGCTCTGGAAACACCATATATTTT. Its protein product is CASSPGSSGNTIYF.

This clone appeared a single time. The CDR3 nucleotides are TGTGCCAGTCTCCCCCTGGGGGGCAATCAGCCCCAGCATTTT. It encodes CASLPLGGNQPQHF. V and J are TRBV19 and TRBJ1-5; D is perhaps TRBD1 (5 bases). Germline V gene sequence: CDR1 LNHDA, CDR2 SQIVND (reference sequence). V lost 8 bases to trimming and J lost 2 bases, with 13 bases between them. The CDR3 has 14 amino acids.

This clone was counted only a few times. The chain uses TRBV14 and TRBJ1-1; D perhaps matches TRBD1 (6 bases). Per germline, CDR1 SGHDN and CDR2 FVKESK. Trimming took off 2 bases at V and 6 bases at J, with 13 bases between the two ends. CDR3 length: 14 amino acids. CDR3 bases: TGTGCCAGCAGCCAACGACAGGTGAAGGCTGAAGCTTTCTTT. It translates to CASSQRQVKAEAFF.

This chain uses TRBV28 with TRBJ1-3, with D unresolved. The germline V gene has CDR1 MDHEN and CDR2 SYDVKM. This CDR3 has 14 amino acids. Trimming took 7 bases from V and 0 from J, leaving 10 bases between them. The CDR3 coding sequence is TGTGCCAGCACCCCGATAGGCTCTGGAAACACCATATATTTT. Its protein is CASTPIGSGNTIYF.

V is TRBV30 and J is TRBJ2-3, with no clear D. The CDR3 spans 12 residues. V lost 0 bases and J 6 bases, leaving 7 bases between the germline ends. The germline V gene has CDR1 GTSNPN and CDR2 SVGIG (reference sequence). CDR3 loop: CAWSVRSDTQYF. The DNA of the CDR3 is TGTGCCTGGAGTGTCAGGTCGGATACGCAGTATTTT. Drawing the rest from reference TRBV30 and TRBJ2-3, the complete variable domain is SQTIHQWPATLVQPVGSPLSLECTVEGTSNPNLYWYRQAAGRGLQLLFYSVGIGQISSEVPQNLSASRPQDRQFILSSKKLLLSDSGFYLCAWSVRSDTQYFGPGTRLTVL.

This clone occurred once. The rearrangement links TRBV9 to TRBJ2-3; 7 nucleotides align to TRBD1. The CDR3 sequence is 16 residues long. Germline assignment: CDR1 SGDLS and CDR2 YYNGEE. V was pared by 0 bases and J by 5 bases, with 9 bases of the junction left unmatched. CDR3 amino acids: CASSVEGGGHGDTQYF. The CDR3 DNA sequence: TGTGCCAGCAGCGTAGAAGGGGGCGGTCATGGAGATACGCAGTATTTT. The full variable domain, with the rest looked up from reference TRBV9 and TRBJ2-3, is DSGVTQTPKHLITATGQRVTLRCSPRSGDLSVYWYQQSLDQGLQFLIQYYNGEERAKGNILERFSAQQFPDLHSELNLSSLELGDSALYFCASSVEGGGHGDTQYFGPGTRLTVL.

The chain recombines TRBV6-5 with TRBJ1-2, with a possible D match to TRBD1 (5 bases). The germline V and J ends were trimmed by 4 bases and 4 bases, with 7 bases remaining between them. Germline V gene lookup returns CDR1 MNHEY and CDR2 SVGAGI. This CDR3 contains 12 residues. For the CDR3, the DNA is TGTGCCAGCAGTTTCACAGGCTATGGCTACACCTTC. This codes for CASSFTGYGYTF.

This sequence joins TRBV19 and TRBJ1-1; D might be TRBD1 (5 bases). The CDR3 loop spans 14 amino acids. Trimming removed 9 bases at V and 5 bases at J, with 19 bases between. CDR1 and CDR2 (germline): LNHDA, SQIVND (reference sequence). CDR3 region: CASGGGRAWTEAFF. The CDR3 DNA reads as TGTGCCAGCGGAGGTGGCAGGGCCTGGACTGAAGCTTTCTTT. Looking up the rest from reference TRBV19 and TRBJ1-1 gives the full variable domain: DGGITQSPKYLFRKEGQNVTLSCEQNLNHDAMYWYRQDPGQGLRLIYYSQIVNDFQKGDIAEGYSVSREKKESFPLTVTSAQKNPTAFYLCASGGGRAWTEAFFGQGTRLTVV.

This clone showed up just once. The V call is TRBV11-2, the J call TRBJ1-2; 8 nucleotides agree with TRBD1. The germline V gene has CDR1 SGHAT and CDR2 FQNNGV. Trimming removed 1 base from V and 8 bases from J; junction bases left unmatched: 18. CDR3 size: 18 residues. CDR3 nucleotide sequence: TGTGCCAGCAGCTTAGGGGCAGGGGGCGCATCGCTGAGGGGCGGCTACACCTTC. It is translated as CASSLGAGGASLRGGYTF.